Presented here are 10 T cell receptor beta chains from one specimen sequenced in a study of shared clonotypes between healthy human individuals. Profiled with immunoSEQ multiplex PCR; TCRdb holds only in-frame clones, not every one. The table includes roughly 1,800,000 clones, just under 95% detected once. In the naive CD8 group, cells lacked CD45RO and were positively selected for CCR7, so terminally differentiated effector memory CD45RA+ cells were left out. Sample: naive CD8+ T cells sorted from blood. Receptors were obtained from a man younger than 35 in good health.

The rearrangement joins TRBV21-1 to TRBJ1-5; the DNA was not compared with TRBD1, the D call given in the table. TRBV21-1 is assigned pseudogene status. The CDR3 runs to 16 residues. The CDR3 region has the DNA TGTGCCAGCAGCAAAGTAGGGGGTGCACGTCTCGGGCCCCAGCATTTT. The encoded protein is CASSKVGGARLGPQHF.

This chain uses TRBV5-6 with TRBJ1-5; 7 bases line up with TRBD1. From germline, CDR1 is SGHDT and CDR2 YYEEEE. V gave up 4 bases and J gave up 3 bases; unmatched junction bases: 13. There are 17 residues in the CDR3. CDR3 sequence reads: CASSLGTGTVYNQPQHF. The DNA of the CDR3 is TGTGCCAGCAGCCTAGGAACCGGGACAGTCTACAATCAGCCCCAGCATTTT.

There are a few counts of this clone. Other DNA sequences from this sample encode an identical CDR3 as well. The J gene is TRBJ2-7, the V gene TRBV4-1, with D hard to call. Trimming left V 1 base short and J 1 base short, with 2 bases between. The germline V gene has CDR1 MGHRA and CDR2 YSYEKL. The CDR3 spans 12 residues. CDR3 bases: TGCGCCAGCAGCCAAGGGTCCTACGAGCAGTACTTC. Translation gives CASSQGSYEQYF.

This sequence joins TRBV28 and TRBJ1-1, with D perhaps TRBD1 (5 bases). The CDR3 length is 15 residues. The V gene lost 6 bases and the J gene lost 0 bases, with 14 bases spanning the gap. The germline CDR1 and CDR2 sequences are MDHEN and SYDVKM. This CDR3 is CASRLFQGLNTEAFF. CDR3 DNA sequence: TGTGCCAGCAGATTGTTTCAGGGATTGAACACTGAAGCTTTCTTT.

The chain joins TRBV4-1 to TRBJ1-1; D is possibly TRBD1 (5 bases). This CDR3 is 15 amino acids long. Trimming removed 4 bases at V and 3 bases at J, with 15 bases between. Germline CDR1 and CDR2: MGHRA and YSYEKL. The CDR3 nucleotides read TGCGCCAGCAGCCCTCCAGGGAGATGGGACACTGAAGCTTTCTTT. This gives the protein CASSPPGRWDTEAFF.

This clone was recorded once. The rearrangement joins TRBV27 to TRBJ1-5; D call uncertain. Germline CDR1 and CDR2: MNHEY and SMNVEV (reference sequence). The CDR3 has 14 residues. Trimming removed 2 bases at V and 1 base at J, with 6 bases between. This CDR3 is CASSLEGSNQPQHF. CDR3 nucleotides: TGTGCCAGCAGTTTAGAGGGAAGCAATCAGCCCCAGCATTTT.

The chain has TRBV7-9 and TRBJ2-7; possibly TRBD1 or TRBD2 for D (5 bases each). The length of the CDR3 is 13 residues. The V end was cut by 5 bases, the J end by 7 bases, with 15 bases between. Germline V gives CDR1 SEHNR, CDR2 FQNEAQ (reference sequence). CDR3 region: CASSPGQGREQYF. Here the CDR3 DNA reads TGTGCCAGCAGCCCGGGGCAGGGAAGGGAGCAGTACTTC.

The gene calls are TRBV19 and TRBJ1-1, with no clear D. V lost 3 bases and J lost 1, with 6 bases in between. The germline V gene encodes CDR1 LNHDA and CDR2 SQIVND (reference sequence). This CDR3 spans 13 amino acids. The CDR3 DNA reads as TGTGCCAGTAGTATTCACTGGAACACTGAAGCTTTCTTT. Amino acids: CASSIHWNTEAFF. The whole variable domain, remainder taken from reference TRBV19 and TRBJ1-1, is DGGITQSPKYLFRKEGQNVTLSCEQNLNHDAMYWYRQDPGQGLRLIYYSQIVNDFQKGDIAEGYSVSREKKESFPLTVTSAQKNPTAFYLCASSIHWNTEAFFGQGTRLTVV.

The chain is built from TRBV2 and TRBJ2-7, with D uncertain. With 3 bases removed from V and 6 bases from J, the gap between germline ends came to 12 bases. The CDR3 runs to 13 residues. Germline-derived CDR1 and CDR2 are SNHLY and FYNNEI. The CDR3 coding sequence is TGTGCCAGCAGTGAGTTTGGCGGTCTCGAGCAGTACTTC. Translating gives CASSEFGGLEQYF.

V usage is TRBV5-1 and J usage is TRBJ2-5; the match to TRBD1 covers 11 bases. The ends lost 4 bases at V and 5 bases at J; junction bases unmatched: 10. This CDR3 spans 16 amino acids. Germline assignment: CDR1 SGHRS and CDR2 YFSETQ. The CDR3 protein is CASSDGRTGGWETQYF. The CDR3 DNA follows: TGCGCCAGCAGCGATGGCCGGACAGGGGGCTGGGAGACCCAGTACTTC.